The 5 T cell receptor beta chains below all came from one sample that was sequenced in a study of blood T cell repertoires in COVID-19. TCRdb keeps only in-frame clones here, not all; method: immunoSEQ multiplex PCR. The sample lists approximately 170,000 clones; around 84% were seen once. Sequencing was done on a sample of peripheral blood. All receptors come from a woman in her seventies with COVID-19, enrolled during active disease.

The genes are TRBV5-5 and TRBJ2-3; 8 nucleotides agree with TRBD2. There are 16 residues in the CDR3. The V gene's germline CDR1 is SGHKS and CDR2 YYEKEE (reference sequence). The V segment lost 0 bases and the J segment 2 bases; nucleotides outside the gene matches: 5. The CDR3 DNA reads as TGTGCCAGCAGCTTGGTGGGGCGGGGGGTCACAGATACGCAGTATTTT. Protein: CASSLVGRGVTDTQYF.

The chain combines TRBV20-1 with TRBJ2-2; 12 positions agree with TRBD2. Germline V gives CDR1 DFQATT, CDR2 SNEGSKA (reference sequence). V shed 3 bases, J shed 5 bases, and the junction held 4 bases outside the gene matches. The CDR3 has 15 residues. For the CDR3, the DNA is TGCAGTGCTAGTCGGCTAGCGGGAGGGACCGGGGAGCTGTTTTTT. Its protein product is CSASRLAGGTGELFF.

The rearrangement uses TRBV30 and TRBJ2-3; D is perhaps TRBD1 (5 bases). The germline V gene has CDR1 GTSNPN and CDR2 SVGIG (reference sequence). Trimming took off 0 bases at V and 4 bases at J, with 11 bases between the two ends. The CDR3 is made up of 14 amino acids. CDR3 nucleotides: TGTGCCTGGAGTGTAGTGAAAGGGGCAGATACGCAGTATTTT. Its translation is CAWSVVKGADTQYF.

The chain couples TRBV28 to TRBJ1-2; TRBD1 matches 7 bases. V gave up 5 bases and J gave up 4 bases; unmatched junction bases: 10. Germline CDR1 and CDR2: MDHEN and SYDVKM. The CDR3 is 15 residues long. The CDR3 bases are TGTGCCAGCAGTGCTCCCACGGGACAGACCTATGGCTACACCTTC. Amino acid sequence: CASSAPTGQTYGYTF.

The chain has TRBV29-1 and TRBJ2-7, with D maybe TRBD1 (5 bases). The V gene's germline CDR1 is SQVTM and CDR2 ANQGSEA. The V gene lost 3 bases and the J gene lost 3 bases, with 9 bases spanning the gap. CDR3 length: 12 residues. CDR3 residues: CSVELDSYEQYV. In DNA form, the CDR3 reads TGCAGCGTTGAGTTAGACAGCTACGAGCAGTACGTC.